This TCR beta chain is drawn from a study of CD8+ T cells in alopecia areata. Germline-derived CDR1 and CDR2 are MDHEN and SYDVKM. The CDR3 runs 13 residues. Trimming cost V 5 bases and J 2 bases, with 8 bases left between them. Findings of the study overall: Sequences from scalp samples also cover resident alphabeta T cells of normal skin. It was lesional scalp, especially alopecia totalis/universalis, that showed higher clonality than normal scalp.

Regarding this clone: Its specificity is unknown.

Reverse transcribed after extraction, RNA yielded cDNA as the sequencing template. Sequencing used immunoSEQ multiplex PCR; TCRdb keeps in-frame clones, though not all of them. The table includes 35,000 or so clones, 45% to 70% detected once. Sorting of CD4+ cells into CD25+CD127- cells (for about 5 patients) was performed. This clonotype was obtained from a human donor with alopecia areata. The genes are TRBV28 and TRBJ2-3, with D perhaps TRBD1 (6 bases). The sample taken for sequencing was CD4+ Tregs sorted from blood. The DNA of the CDR3 is TGTGCCAGCAGTCCAGGGGCCACAGATACGCAGTATTTT. It codes for CASSPGATDTQYF.